This T cell receptor (beta chain) derives from a study of shared clonotypes between healthy human individuals. Study-level results: Sharing across a few donors was seen in 4.5% to 5.5% of naive CD4 clonotypes.

As for this clone: Its antigen remains unknown.

Profiled with immunoSEQ multiplex PCR; TCRdb holds only in-frame clones, not every one. This table has around 2.1 million clones, about 94% appearing once. The CDR3 totals 17 residues. The trim removed 1 base at V and 6 bases at J, leaving 14 bases unmatched. Germline CDR1 is MGHRA and CDR2 is YSYEKL. Sample: naive CD4+ T cells sorted from blood. Subset described: CD45RA+ positively selected. V usage is TRBV4-1 and J usage is TRBJ2-7, with TRBD1 identical over 8 bases. This sequence was found in a man aged 18 to 30 in good health. CDR3: CASSQVGTGGSALEQYF. The DNA of the CDR3 is TGCGCCAGCAGCCAAGTCGGCACAGGGGGTTCGGCGCTCGAGCAGTACTTC.